Each of the 20 T cell receptor beta chains below was sequenced from the same sample in a study of T cell clonotyping in hematopoietic cell transplantation. The table came from immunoSEQ multiplex PCR; TCRdb's copy has only in-frame clones and leaves some out. The repertoire holds thousands of clones, with approximately 35% as singletons. The sequencing here drew on peripheral blood mononuclear cells, taken 30 days after allogeneic stem cell transplant. All receptors come from a female patient in her 60s who had an allogeneic stem cell transplant, so the T cells may come from the graft donor. Some clones in this sample may be carry-over from other donors' samples.

The CDR3 bases are TGTGCCTGGAAACCCGGGACAGGGGCCTATGGCTACACCTTC. Residues: CAWKPGTGAYGYTF. V and J are TRBV30 and TRBJ1-2, with TRBD1 matching over 10 bases. Germline values: CDR1 GTSNPN, CDR2 SVGIG (reference sequence). The CDR3 runs 14 residues. V lost 4 bases to trimming and J lost 4 bases; unmatched junction nucleotides: 6.

This chain uses TRBV19 with TRBJ2-5; D not resolved. The V gene's germline CDR1 is LNHDA and CDR2 SQIVND (reference sequence). Trimming pared 3 bases from V and 1 base from J, leaving 6 bases between. There are 13 residues in the CDR3. CDR3 coding DNA: TGTGCCAGTAGTATCGACCTCCAAGAGACCCAGTACTTC. It encodes CASSIDLQETQYF.

The rearrangement links TRBV30 to TRBJ1-4, with D uncertain. Trimming shortened V by 6 bases and J by 8 bases, and 10 bases separated the two germline ends. The CDR3 has 11 residues. Germline CDR1 GTSNPN, CDR2 SVGIG (reference sequence). The CDR3 region has the DNA TGTGCCTGCCGGCGGACGGAAAAACTGTTTTTT. As protein: CACRRTEKLFF. Full variable domain (outside the CDR3, taken from reference TRBV30 and TRBJ1-4): SQTIHQWPATLVQPVGSPLSLECTVEGTSNPNLYWYRQAAGRGLQLLFYSVGIGQISSEVPQNLSASRPQDRQFILSSKKLLLSDSGFYLCACRRTEKLFFGSGTQLSVL.

The genes are TRBV30 and TRBJ2-3; D is unclear. Germline V gene sequence: CDR1 GTSNPN, CDR2 SVGIG (reference sequence). The CDR3 is 11 amino acids. Deletions cut 2 bases from V and 4 bases from J, with 4 bases between. DNA for the CDR3: TGTGCCTGGAGTCCGGCAGATACGCAGTATTTT. Its translation: CAWSPADTQYF.

This chain connects TRBV23-1 to TRBJ2-5; no definite D call. The assigned J gene may be wrong: the sequence end matches TRBJ2-7 better. TRBV23-1 is an ORF; its function is uncertain. The CDR3 spans 12 residues. The CDR3 loop is CAGRGRTYEQYF. CDR3 DNA: TGCGCCGGACGTGGGCGGACCTACGAGCAGTACTTC.

The rearrangement links TRBV6-6 to TRBJ2-7; D not certain. Germline V gene lookup returns CDR1 MNHNY and CDR2 SVGAGI (reference sequence). Trimming stripped 6 bases from V and 0 bases from J, with 9 bases between. CDR3 length: 13 residues. CDR3 in amino acids: CASRVRDSYEQYF. The CDR3 DNA follows: TGTGCCAGCAGGGTACGAGACTCCTACGAGCAGTACTTC.

The V call is TRBV7-2, the J call TRBJ1-6; the match to TRBD1 covers 12 bases. After removal of 4 bases from V and 6 bases from J, the junction contained 7 bases not matched to a gene. The length of the CDR3 is 17 residues. The germline V gene encodes CDR1 SGHTA and CDR2 FQGNSA. The CDR3 spells CASSWTGTGGLNSPLHF. The CDR3 DNA reads TGTGCCAGCAGCTGGACCGGGACAGGGGGCCTTAATTCACCCCTCCACTTT.

This clone was observed a handful of times. V usage is TRBV7-3 and J usage is TRBJ1-2; a weak D match, TRBD1 (6 bases). The CDR3 runs 14 residues. The V and J ends lost 5 bases and 2 bases respectively, with 12 bases between them. Germline V gene data show CDR1 as SGHTA and CDR2 as FQGTGA. DNA of the CDR3: TGTGCCAGCAGCCCGGGGACACAGAACTATGGCTACACCTTC. Residues: CASSPGTQNYGYTF.

The V gene is TRBV9, the J gene TRBJ1-2; weak D call: TRBD1 (5 bases). Trimming stripped 0 bases from V and 8 bases from J, with 23 bases between. Per the germline V gene, CDR1 is SGDLS and CDR2 is YYNGEE. The CDR3 extends over 17 amino acids. CDR3 in amino acids: CASSVALPSGGLGGYTF. CDR3 bases: TGTGCCAGCAGCGTAGCCCTCCCCTCGGGGGGATTAGGGGGCTACACCTTC.

The chain employs TRBV7-8 and TRBJ2-7; 10 bases line up with TRBD1. The trim removed 5 bases at V and 2 bases at J, leaving 6 bases unmatched. The germline CDR1 and CDR2 sequences are SGHVS and FQNEAQ. The CDR3 spans 15 residues. The CDR3 loop reads CASSLWDRGAYEQYF. The CDR3, as DNA: TGTGCCAGCAGCCTATGGGACAGGGGAGCCTACGAGCAGTACTTC.

This clone has a handful of counts. V gene TRBV30 combines with J gene TRBJ1-2; D not resolved. Between the trimmed V and J ends, which lost 8 bases and 2 bases, there was a span of 6 bases. Germline V lookup: CDR1 GTSNPN, CDR2 SVGIG (reference sequence). The CDR3 covers 10 residues. The CDR3 spells CAIANYGYTF. CDR3 nucleotides: TGTGCCATCGCCAACTATGGCTACACCTTC.

This chain connects TRBV29-1 to TRBJ1-5, with TRBD1 as a possible D gene (5 bases). CDR3 length equals 15 residues. The germline V gene has CDR1 SQVTM and CDR2 ANQGSEA. CDR3 protein: CRARKGRPGNQPQHF. The CDR3, as DNA: TGCAGGGCCAGAAAGGGGCGTCCTGGCAATCAGCCCCAGCATTTT.

The chain joins TRBV4-3 to TRBJ1-2; no definite D call. CDR3 length: 14 amino acids. CDR1 and CDR2 from the germline V gene are LGHNA and YSLEER. Trimming pared 6 bases from V and 5 bases from J, leaving 16 bases between. The CDR3 sequence is CASRRGRLRYGYTF. CDR3 sequence (DNA): TGCGCCAGCAGAAGAGGGCGGTTGAGGTATGGCTACACCTTC.

This clone was observed a few times. The rearrangement uses TRBV30 and TRBJ1-4; D unresolved. CDR1 is GTSNPN and CDR2 is SVGIG in the germline V gene (reference sequence). Between the trimmed V and J ends, which lost 3 bases and 0 bases, there was a span of 2 bases. The CDR3 contains 12 residues. Written as DNA, the CDR3 is TGTGCCTGGAGCCCAACTAATGAAAAACTGTTTTTT. It specifies CAWSPTNEKLFF.

The chain recombines TRBV6-1 with TRBJ2-2; D might be TRBD1 or TRBD2, each matching 6 bases. Germline CDR1 MNHNS, CDR2 SASEGT. This CDR3 has 16 amino acids. Between the trimmed V and J ends, which lost 3 bases and 7 bases, there was a span of 18 bases. The CDR3 sequence is CASSESWGALIGELFF. The CDR3 nucleotides are TGTGCCAGCAGTGAGAGTTGGGGGGCCTTGATCGGGGAGCTGTTTTTT.

This rearrangement joins TRBV9 to TRBJ2-3; 9 bases map to TRBD1. CDR1 SGDLS and CDR2 YYNGEE come from the germline V gene. Trimming removed 4 bases from V and 4 bases from J; junction bases left unmatched: 4. The CDR3 runs to 14 residues. CDR3 sequence reads: CASSPRTGADTQYF. The CDR3 region has the DNA TGTGCCAGCAGCCCCCGGACAGGGGCAGATACGCAGTATTTT.

Only a few counts were recorded for this clone. The CDR3 sequence: CASGGTGGTDTQYF. The DNA for the CDR3 is TGTGCCAGCGGAGGGACAGGGGGCACAGATACGCAGTATTTT. The gene calls are TRBV6-5 and TRBJ2-3; 10 bases match TRBD1. CDR1 is MNHEY and CDR2 is SVGAGI in the germline V gene. This CDR3 is built from 14 residues. Germline trimming cut 8 bases from V and 1 base from J; bases unmatched to any gene: 3.

The chain joins TRBV4-1 to TRBJ2-6; D is perhaps TRBD1 (6 bases). This CDR3 region has 16 residues. Deletions cut 4 bases from V and 4 bases from J, with 14 bases between. Germline V lookup: CDR1 MGHRA, CDR2 YSYEKL. CDR3 coding DNA: TGCGCCAGCAGCCCCCTGGGGGCTGGAGGGGCCAACGTCCTGACTTTC. The encoded protein is CASSPLGAGGANVLTF.

CDR3 region: CASSLEAGVSQETQYF. The CDR3, as DNA: TGTGCCAGCAGCTTGGAGGCGGGGGTGAGCCAAGAGACCCAGTACTTC. The chain uses TRBV5-6 and TRBJ2-5; 7 nucleotides line up with TRBD2. Looked up from germline, CDR1 is SGHDT and CDR2 is YYEEEE. V dropped 0 bases and J dropped 1; count of bases not matched to a gene: 6. This CDR3 is 16 amino acids long.

The chain carries TRBV9 and TRBJ2-2; D is unclear. CDR3 length: 12 residues. Trimming cost V 0 bases and J 7 bases, with 4 bases left between them. Germline-derived CDR1 and CDR2 are SGDLS and YYNGEE. Written as DNA, the CDR3 is TGTGCCAGCAGCGTAGTTGGCGGGGAGCTGTTTTTT. This codes for CASSVVGGELFF.